These 20 T cell receptor beta chains came from one sample sequenced in a study of cytomegalovirus exposure and HLA in healthy donors. PCR employed 60 Vbeta and 13 Jbeta primers. Libraries were prepared by immunoSEQ multiplex PCR; TCRdb keeps only in-frame clonotypes and omits some of them. The sample lists 150,000 to 200,000 clones; roughly 80% were seen once. Sequencing was carried out using PBMCs. These receptors came from a woman aged 35 to 49 in good health and CMV-seronegative.

This CDR3 reads CASSLGGLVTGELFF. The CDR3 nucleotides are TGTGCCAGCAGCTTAGGCGGACTCGTCACCGGGGAGCTGTTTTTT. The rearrangement links TRBV11-3 to TRBJ2-2, with D possibly TRBD2 on 5 matching bases. The ends were cut back, 1 base at V and 4 bases at J, with 10 bases in the middle. Germline CDR1 is SGHNT and CDR2 is YENEEA. The CDR3 consists of 15 residues.

The chain couples TRBV7-3 to TRBJ2-7, with TRBD1 matching over 9 bases. V shed 5 bases and J 6 bases; nucleotides not matched to a gene: 8. The germline gives CDR1 SGHTA, CDR2 FQGTGA. The CDR3 extends over 14 amino acids. In DNA form, the CDR3 reads TGTGCCAGCAGCCTGGGGACAGGGCACGCCGAGCAGTACTTC. It codes for CASSLGTGHAEQYF.

As DNA, the CDR3 is TGTGCTAGTGGTTTGCGCCTAGCGGGGGCACCCTACAATGAGCAGTTCTTC. It translates to CASGLRLAGAPYNEQFF. This chain uses TRBV12-5 with TRBJ2-1; 10 bases match TRBD2. V was clipped by 2 bases and J by 2 bases; unmatched bases: 6. The CDR3 runs to 17 residues. Germline loops: CDR1 LGHNT, CDR2 FRNRAP.

The chain combines TRBV11-3 with TRBJ1-1; no reliable D call. This CDR3 comprises 14 residues. V lost 1 base to trimming and J lost 5 bases, with 11 bases between them. Germline CDR1 is SGHNT and CDR2 is YENEEA. Here the CDR3 DNA reads TGTGCCAGCAGCTTAGGGGCATTCTGGACTGAAGCTTTCTTT. Its protein is CASSLGAFWTEAFF.

The chain carries TRBV11-3 and TRBJ2-3; D unclear. V was clipped by 0 bases and J by 4 bases, with 5 bases between them. CDR3 length: 13 residues. CDR1 SGHNT and CDR2 YENEEA come from the germline V gene. The CDR3 spells CASSLEGADTQYF. Written as DNA, the CDR3 is TGTGCCAGCAGCTTAGAGGGCGCAGATACGCAGTATTTT. Filled out from reference TRBV11-3 and TRBJ2-3, the complete variable domain reads EAGVVQSPRYKIIEKKQPVAFWCNPISGHNTLYWYLQNLGQGPELLIRYENEEAVDDSQLPKDRFSAERLKGVDSTLKIQPAELGDSAVYLCASSLEGADTQYFGPGTRLTVL.

Here the CDR3 DNA reads TGTGCCAGCAGCTTAAATCCTAGCGGGGGGGCCCCAGATACGCAGTATTTT. This gives the protein CASSLNPSGGAPDTQYF. The rearrangement joins TRBV7-3 to TRBJ2-3, with 12 bases matching TRBD2. The CDR3 has 17 residues. Germline values: CDR1 SGHTA, CDR2 FQGTGA. V shed 1 base, J shed 4 bases, and the junction held 6 bases outside the gene matches.

The gene calls are TRBV13 and TRBJ2-1; D possibly corresponds to TRBD2 (7 bases). The germline V and J ends were trimmed by 2 bases and 7 bases, with 15 bases remaining between them. Germline V gives CDR1 PRHDT, CDR2 FYEKMQ (reference sequence). The CDR3 totals 15 residues. The CDR3 protein is CASSLRGTGGNEQFF. The CDR3 coding sequence is TGTGCCAGCAGCTTAAGGGGGACCGGGGGGAATGAGCAGTTCTTC.

The V and J genes are TRBV10-3 and TRBJ1-5; D may be TRBD1 (6 bases). The V end was cut by 3 bases, the J end by 3 bases, with 12 bases between. From germline, CDR1 is ENHRY and CDR2 SYGVKD. This CDR3 region has 15 residues. Here the CDR3 DNA reads TGTGCCATCAGTGACTTCCGGGACACCAATCAGCCCCAGCATTTT. Translated, it gives CAISDFRDTNQPQHF.

The genes are TRBV11-2 and TRBJ2-7, with 7 bases that match TRBD1. After removal of 8 bases from V and 2 bases from J, the junction contained 6 bases not matched to a gene. Germline CDR1 SGHAT, CDR2 FQNNGV. The length of the CDR3 is 13 residues. DNA for the CDR3: TGTGCCAGCGTCCGGGACAGTACCTACGAGCAGTACTTC. Its protein is CASVRDSTYEQYF.

This chain links TRBV2 with TRBJ2-1; D gene unclear. The germline V gene encodes CDR1 SNHLY and CDR2 FYNNEI. Trimming removed 5 bases from V and 10 bases from J, with 9 bases in between. The CDR3 spans 11 residues. The CDR3 protein is CASSSNGEQFF. The DNA for the CDR3 is TGTGCCAGCAGTTCCAACGGGGAGCAGTTCTTC.

This sequence joins TRBV20-1 and TRBJ2-1; D gene ambiguous. This CDR3 has 10 amino acids. The germline gives CDR1 DFQATT, CDR2 SNEGSKA (reference sequence). V lost 5 bases to trimming and J lost 13 bases, with 12 bases between them. The CDR3 protein is CSALGPLQFF. The CDR3 coding sequence is TGCAGTGCTCTAGGCCCCCTACAGTTCTTC.

The genes are TRBV7-6 and TRBJ2-7; TRBD2 might be the D (5 bases). The germline V and J ends were trimmed by 6 bases and 5 bases, with 17 bases remaining between them. CDR1 and CDR2 (germline): SGHVS, FNYEAQ. This CDR3 region has 14 residues. In DNA, the CDR3 is TGTGCCAGCAGTCCCCGGGGTATTAACGACGAGCAGTACTTC. As protein: CASSPRGINDEQYF.

This clone has a single count. This sequence joins TRBV27 and TRBJ2-7, with 7 positions matching TRBD2. V trimming: 2 bases; J trimming: 2 bases; junction bases outside the gene matches: 6. The CDR3 sequence is 15 residues long. CDR1 is MNHEY and CDR2 is SMNVEV in the germline V gene (reference sequence). CDR3 region: CASSLGTGLAYEQYF. The CDR3, as DNA: TGTGCCAGCAGTTTAGGAACAGGACTAGCCTACGAGCAGTACTTC.

Notes on this clone: Other DNA variants within this sample encode the same CDR3. The chain carries TRBV7-9 and TRBJ2-7, with 9 bases fitting TRBD1. Germline V gives CDR1 SEHNR, CDR2 FQNEAQ (reference sequence). The trim removed 5 bases at V and 7 bases at J, leaving 21 bases unmatched. This CDR3 has 18 amino acids. This CDR3 reads CASSGLYRGLEVFDEQYF. For the CDR3, the DNA is TGTGCCAGCAGCGGCCTTTACAGGGGGCTTGAGGTTTTTGATGAGCAGTACTTC.

This chain joins TRBV4-1 and TRBJ1-2; D perhaps matches TRBD1 (6 bases). Germline V gives CDR1 MGHRA, CDR2 YSYEKL. The length of the CDR3 is 14 residues. V was pared by 2 bases and J by 6 bases, with 13 bases between. CDR3 nucleotide sequence: TGCGCCAGCAGCCAAAGCGGTCAGGGGAATGGCTACACCTTC. This codes for CASSQSGQGNGYTF.

This sequence joins TRBV5-6 and TRBJ2-1, with TRBD2 matching 8 bases. This CDR3 spans 16 amino acids. V lost 3 bases to trimming and J lost 4 bases; unmatched junction nucleotides: 9. Germline V CDR1 and CDR2: SGHDT, YYEEEE. In nucleotides, the CDR3 is TGTGCCAGCAGCTCCCTAGGAGGACTAGCATACAATGAGCAGTTCTTC. Residues: CASSSLGGLAYNEQFF.

The chain couples TRBV4-2 to TRBJ2-7; maybe TRBD1 (5 bases). This CDR3 has 16 amino acids. Germline-derived CDR1 and CDR2 are LGHNA and YNFKEQ. V was cut by 1 base and J by 0 bases, with 13 bases left in between. CDR3 loop: CASSQVTVTASYEQYF. Written as DNA, the CDR3 is TGTGCCAGCAGCCAAGTTACGGTGACAGCCTCCTACGAGCAGTACTTC.

The CDR3 here is CASSSPGAGEKLFF. The CDR3 coding sequence is TGTGCCAGCAGCTCGCCAGGGGCGGGTGAAAAACTGTTTTTT. J is TRBJ1-4 and V is TRBV5-5; perhaps TRBD1 as D (6 bases). Germline loops: CDR1 SGHKS, CDR2 YYEKEE (reference sequence). The length of the CDR3 is 14 residues. The V and J ends lost 3 bases and 7 bases respectively, with 13 bases between them.

V gene TRBV28 combines with J gene TRBJ2-5; D possibly corresponds to TRBD2 (5 bases). V was trimmed by 7 bases and J by 7 bases, leaving 13 bases between them. This CDR3 comprises 12 residues. Germline V lookup: CDR1 MDHEN, CDR2 SYDVKM. The CDR3 DNA reads TGTGCCAGCAACCCCAACGGAGGGACCCAGTACTTC. It encodes CASNPNGGTQYF. The full variable domain, rest sourced from reference TRBV28 and TRBJ2-5, is DVKVTQSSRYLVKRTGEKVFLECVQDMDHENMFWYRQDPGLGLRLIYFSYDVKMKEKGDIPEGYSVSREKKERFSLILESASTNQTSMYLCASNPNGGTQYFGPGTRLLVL.

The chain has TRBV28 and TRBJ1-2; TRBD1 aligns across 9 bases. This CDR3 has 15 residues. Germline CDR1 MDHEN, CDR2 SYDVKM. V shed 6 bases and J 4 bases; nucleotides not matched to a gene: 9. For the CDR3, the DNA is TGTGCCAGCAGCACAGGGGGCGCTCGTAGCTATGGCTACACCTTC. Encoded protein: CASSTGGARSYGYTF.